This T cell receptor (beta chain) was retrieved from a study of blood T cell repertoires in COVID-19. Trimming took off 2 bases at V and 4 bases at J, with 11 bases between the two ends. Per germline, CDR1 MNHEY and CDR2 SVGAGI. This CDR3 has 14 residues. TCRdb's copy holds only in-frame clones and misses some; the assay was immunoSEQ multiplex PCR. The sample has about 69,000 clones; 80% to 90% are singletons. The source of this sequence is a young man with acute or convalescent COVID-19. The chain links TRBV6-5 to TRBJ2-5; D is unresolved. Input material: peripheral blood. The CDR3: CASSYERRGETQYF. The CDR3 DNA reads as TGTGCCAGCAGTTACGAACGGAGAGGAGAGACCCAGTACTTC.